This T cell receptor beta chain stems from a study of shared clonotypes between healthy human individuals (dated by TCRdb to between 2020 and 2021). At the level of the whole study: A couple of women and a few men aged 18 to 49 years were included in the cohort. For each donor, CD4 naive and CD4 memory were each given three plates, CD8 naive was given two plates, and CD8 memory was given one plate. Between about 0.9 and 8.9 billion PBMCs per donor were obtained by leukapheresis. Blood TCR repertoires of a handful of healthy adults were deeply sequenced to estimate repertoire size and the extent of clonotype sharing between individuals. To increase sequencing depth and limit assay-specific biases, different laboratories used diverse techniques to prepare libraries and sequence TCR repertoires. Here is what the overall study found, with its caveats: Naive subsets generally had larger estimated clonotype richness than memory subsets did. Based on pairwise subsampling, the degree of clonotype sharing among donors was expected to be affected by sequencing depth. Sampling was restricted to blood, and TCR repertoires in tissue are likely to differ from TCR repertoires in blood. Compared with non-shared clonotypes, the clonotypes found in all four sorted-subset donors had higher generation probabilities. The small number of donors limited the genetic and exposure-history diversity represented. Even with the large sequencing depth, rarefaction of the sorted-subset datasets indicated that sequencing was incomplete. When four donors were compared, the shared fraction of clonotypes was around 5% for naive CD4, more than 3% for naive CD8, 2.3% for memory CD4, and 0.3% to 0.5% for memory CD8.

The donors were healthy, HIV-negative adults who had no recently reported acute infections or vaccinations. Every donor was a Caucasian adult residing in Nashville, Tennessee, USA. CD4+ T cells were enriched through magnetic negative selection, after which naive cells were positively selected on CD45RA and the remaining negative fraction served as the memory subset. After blood collection by leukapheresis, PBMCs were isolated using Ficoll-Histopaque density gradient centrifugation and then cryopreserved in the vapor phase of liquid nitrogen. Analytical flow cytometry was used to check the purity and quantity of each magnetically sorted T cell population. Genomic DNA was isolated from every sorted fraction and measured by UV absorbance on a Nanodrop 2000c. As for this clone: The specificity of this receptor is unknown. Nothing much larger sits one base from this clone, and base qualities are not available.

Based on the germline V gene, the CDR1 and CDR2 sequences are SGHNT and YENEEA. Taken from cysteine to phenylalanine, the CDR3 has 14 residues. The entry retains the CDR3 DNA only, 42 bases that are in frame from base 1. The trim is 5 bases for V and 9 bases for J, with a gap of 17 bases between the germline ends. Using the deep immunoSEQ assay, TCR CDR3 regions were amplified from genomic DNA by multiplex PCR. Genomic DNA extracted from each cell subset was distributed evenly over all wells of several immunoSEQ 96-well plates, and each plate served as one replicate. For sorted subsets, approximately 210 ng of genomic DNA, equivalent to around 30,000 T cell genomes, went into each replicate PCR. Purified libraries were measured with a Qubit 3.0 fluorometer, size-checked on a Bioanalyzer 2100, and measured again with the KAPA Library Quantification kit. Every immunoSEQ 96-well plate was sequenced on a separate single-read 150-cycle Illumina NextSeq 550 flow cell. In the original analysis: Because the immunoSEQ output included only junctional sequences and no quality scores, the filtering could not be the same as the filtering used for full-length reads. To assign V/J genes and CDR3, sequences were annotated against IMGT germline references using PyIR, a Python wrapper for IgBLAST v1.9. Any read was removed if the V/J assignment was weak (E-value above 1e-6), the CDR3 was missing, or the read contained stop codons, out-of-frame junctions, or ambiguous translated residues. V3J clonotypes were defined by identical inferred V gene, J gene, and CDR3 amino acid sequence. Percentage overlap between repertoires was calculated by dividing the number of shared unique clonotypes by the size of the smaller repertoire. RTK rarefaction, the Chao1 estimator, and Recon v2.1 estimates of unobserved clonotypes were used to assess repertoire richness. OLGA was used to compute generation probabilities for all TCRbeta clonotypes that the gDNA method yielded from a few donors. TCRdb stores this immuneACCESS table with in-frame sequences only. Part of the clones is absent; in the studies checked, under half of the shortfall reflects unresolved V genes, and no reason is known for the rest. The D gene and trimming were derived from the DNA, and the V and J assignments and clone size from that table. This sample comprises approximately 500,000 clones, 90% to 96% of them detected only once. The ten largest clonotypes hold under 0.06% of the sample.

The sequence was obtained from a woman aged 30 to 39 in good health. The V and J genes are TRBV11-3 and TRBJ2-1; the D segment may tentatively be TRBD1 or TRBD2, each giving 6 matched bases. What was sequenced was naive CD4+ T cells sorted from blood. According to the study, the label for this sample's cell subset or site signals: CD45RA+ positively selected. The CDR3 protein sequence reads: CASSKGDFTGEQFF. The nucleotides are TGTGCCAGCAGCAAGGGGGACTTTACGGGTGAGCAGTTCTTC.